These 9 T cell receptor beta chains were sequenced from one sample in a study of glioma-infiltrating T cells after dendritic cell vaccination listed by TCRdb under 2016. Library method: the immunoSEQ multiplex PCR assay. What TCRdb holds here is the immuneACCESS table cut down to in-frame rearrangements. Part of the clones is not present; checked against another copy, under half of the missing clones reflect an unresolved V gene, and the others are unexplained. In all, the sample holds 75,000 to 85,000 clones, and around 87% of those were seen once. 2% to 2.5% of the sample belongs to the ten largest clones. Read against the paper, the sample's time point label means: after dendritic cell vaccination, including at tumor progression/relapse. Source: blood, taken after dendritic cell vaccination. The receptors originated from a human donor with glioblastoma.

The chain uses TRBV30 and TRBJ1-1; tentative D call: TRBD1 (6 bases). Germline V CDR1 and CDR2: GTSNPN, SVGIG (reference sequence). V lost 0 bases and J 1 base, leaving 21 bases between the germline ends. CDR3 length equals 18 residues. In nucleotides, the CDR3 is TGTGCCTGGAGTGTACTCCCCCGTTCAGGGGTCAAGAACACTGAAGCTTTCTTT. Translation gives CAWSVLPRSGVKNTEAFF.

In DNA form, the CDR3 reads TGTGCCAGCAGCCAAGAGAGGGGACTAGTAAACCATGAGCAGTTCTTC. Translation: CASSQERGLVNHEQFF. This chain joins TRBV4-2 and TRBJ2-1; 8 bases align to TRBD2. Looked up from germline, CDR1 is LGHNA and CDR2 is YNFKEQ. The CDR3 length is 16 residues. V was pared by 0 bases and J by 8 bases, with 9 bases of the junction left unmatched.

This chain uses TRBV5-1 with TRBJ1-1; maybe TRBD1 (5 bases). Per the germline V gene, CDR1 is SGHRS and CDR2 is YFSETQ. V dropped 7 bases and J dropped 4 bases, with 14 bases sitting between them. This CDR3 has 13 residues. The DNA for the CDR3 is TGCGCCAGCGGCGTCCAGGGATGCACTGAAGCTTTCTTT. This gives the protein CASGVQGCTEAFF.

This rearrangement joins TRBV9 to TRBJ1-1; maybe TRBD1 (6 bases). Trimming took off 1 base at V and 2 bases at J, with 9 bases between the two ends. The CDR3 covers 14 residues. CDR1 and CDR2 (germline): SGDLS, YYNGEE. The CDR3 nucleotides are TGTGCCAGCAGCGTAAGCGGGGGCAACACTGAAGCTTTCTTT. Its protein product is CASSVSGGNTEAFF.

This clone was detected only once. The CDR3 DNA sequence: TGTGCCAGCAGCCCTGGGGTCTCTAGCGGACTCTACAATGAGCAGTTCTTC. Translated: CASSPGVSSGLYNEQFF. The V call is TRBV27, the J call TRBJ2-1, with 7 bases fitting TRBD2. The CDR3 loop spans 17 amino acids. CDR1 is MNHEY and CDR2 is SMNVEV in the germline V gene (reference sequence). The junction had 14 bases not matched to a gene; V was cut back by 6 bases and J by 3 bases.

The chain is built from TRBV19 and TRBJ1-4; TRBD1 agrees at 8 bases. CDR1 LNHDA and CDR2 SQIVND come from the germline V gene (reference sequence). With 6 bases clipped from V and 7 bases from J, the junction kept 7 bases outside the gene matches. This CDR3 region has 14 residues. CDR3 amino acids: CASSPGQVSEKLFF. In nucleotides, the CDR3 is TGTGCCAGTAGCCCGGGACAGGTAAGTGAAAAACTGTTTTTT.

This clone was observed a few times. The V gene is TRBV7-9, the J gene TRBJ2-4; 9 positions agree with TRBD2. CDR1 and CDR2 (germline): SEHNR, FQNEAQ (reference sequence). This CDR3 is built from 15 residues. Trimming took 4 bases from V and 4 from J; bases not matched to a gene: 5. The CDR3 DNA follows: TGTGCCAGCAGCTCCACTAGCGGGCGAAAAAACATTCAGTACTTC. Translated: CASSSTSGRKNIQYF.

CDR3 bases: TGCGCCAGCAGCTTGTACCGGGAGTACACTGAAGCTTTCTTT. Translated, it gives CASSLYREYTEAFF. The rearrangement links TRBV5-1 to TRBJ1-1; D remains ambiguous. Trimming shortened V by 1 base and J by 3 bases, and 10 bases separated the two germline ends. Germline lookup yields CDR1 SGHRS and CDR2 YFSETQ. The CDR3 extends over 14 amino acids.

The chain joins TRBV19 to TRBJ1-2; D is ambiguous. Germline V gene sequence: CDR1 LNHDA, CDR2 SQIVND (reference sequence). V shed 1 base and J shed 2 bases, with 14 bases lying between them. This CDR3 has 16 amino acids. The CDR3 DNA reads as TGTGCCAGTAGTATAGTCGTCGGACGAGGGAACTATGGCTACACCTTC. Its translation: CASSIVVGRGNYGYTF.